The source of this T cell receptor beta chain is a study of regulatory and conventional T cells in RAG deficiency. Whole-study findings and limits: Shannon entropy fell and Simpson indices rose in RAG-deficient patients. In Omenn syndrome, sorted "Tregs" may be peripherally activated cells.

Regulatory T cells were sorted from blood as CD4+ CD25-high CD127-low cells. A remark on this clone: Its target is unknown. At one boundary the junction diverges from the germline segment, which might be a read error.

Produced via immunoSEQ multiplex PCR; TCRdb's table is partial and in-frame only. Of 7,000 to 8,500 clones in the sample, around 93% were seen once. Germline assignment: CDR1 SGHTA and CDR2 FQGNSA. The CDR3 runs 14 residues. Separately, the same data were catalogued under a study of regulatory T cells. That paper notes: Amplification used 52 TRBV primers and 13 TRBJ primers.

This clonotype originated in a human donor in good health. Sequenced sample: CD127- CD25+ CD4+ Tregs sorted from blood. The chain links TRBV7-2 to TRBJ2-3, with 9 positions matching TRBD2. Here the CDR3 DNA reads TGTGCCAGCAGGTTAGCGGGAGCCACAGATACGCAGTATTTT. Its translation is CASRLAGATDTQYF.